The sequence of this T cell receptor (beta chain) was determined in a study of T cells in Graves' hyperthyroidism and ophthalmopathy. This clonotype was seen at least ten times. The antigen remains undetermined. The CDR3 loop spans 16 amino acids. Germline V gene lookup returns CDR1 SGHTA and CDR2 FQGNSA. The V end was cut by 1 base, the J end by 0 bases, with 10 bases between. From RNA transcripts, TCR beta CDR3 regions were amplified. The HTBI primer set drove a first-round RT-PCR of the TCR CDR3. Using its own MiXCR run on the multiplex PCR reads, TCRdb lists one record per CDR3 protein. The table shows approximately 300,000 distinct CDR3 sequences, with 15% to 20% occurring only once. Notes on the study in general: Most thyroid-expanded clonotypes above 0.001 were also found in blood.

The chain couples TRBV7-2 to TRBJ1-3, with D maybe TRBD1 (5 bases). This clonotype was sampled from a woman in her fifties or sixties with Graves' ophthalmopathy. Sequencing was performed on blood. CDR3 DNA: TGTGCCAGCAGCTTAGTACAGGCACACTCTGGAAACACCATATATTTT. As protein: CASSLVQAHSGNTIYF. The variable domain in full, completed from reference TRBV7-2 and TRBJ1-3, reads GAGVSQSPSNKVTEKGKDVELRCDPISGHTALYWYRQSLGQGLEFLIYFQGNSAPDKSGLPSDRFSAERTGGSVSTLTIQRTQQEDSAVYLCASSLVQAHSGNTIYFGEGSWLTVV.